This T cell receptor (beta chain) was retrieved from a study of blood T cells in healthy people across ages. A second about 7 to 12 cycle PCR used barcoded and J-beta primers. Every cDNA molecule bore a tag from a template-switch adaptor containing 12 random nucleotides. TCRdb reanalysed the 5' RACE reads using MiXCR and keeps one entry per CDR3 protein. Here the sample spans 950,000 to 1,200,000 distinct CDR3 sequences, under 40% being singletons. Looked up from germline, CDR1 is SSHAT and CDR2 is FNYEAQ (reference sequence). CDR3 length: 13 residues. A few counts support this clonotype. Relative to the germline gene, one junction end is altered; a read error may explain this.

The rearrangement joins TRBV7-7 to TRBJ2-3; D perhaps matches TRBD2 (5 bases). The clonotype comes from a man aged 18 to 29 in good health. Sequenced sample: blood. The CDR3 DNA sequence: TGTGCTAGCAGCTTGGAAGCGGCGAGTACGCAGTATTTT. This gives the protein CASSLEAASTQYF.